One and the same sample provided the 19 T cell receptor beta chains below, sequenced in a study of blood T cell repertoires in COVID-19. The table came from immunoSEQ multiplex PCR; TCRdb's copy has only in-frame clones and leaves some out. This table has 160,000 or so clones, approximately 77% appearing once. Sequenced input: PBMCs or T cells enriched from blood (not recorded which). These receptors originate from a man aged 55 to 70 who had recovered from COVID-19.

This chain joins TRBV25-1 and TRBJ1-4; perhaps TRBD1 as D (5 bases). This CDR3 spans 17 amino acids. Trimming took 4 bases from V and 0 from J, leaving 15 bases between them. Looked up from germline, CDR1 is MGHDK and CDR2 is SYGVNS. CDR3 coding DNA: TGTGCCAGCAGTGCAGGGATAGGCCCCGCAACTAATGAAAAACTGTTTTTT. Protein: CASSAGIGPATNEKLFF. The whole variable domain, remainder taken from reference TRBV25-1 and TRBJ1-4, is EADIYQTPRYLVIGTGKKITLECSQTMGHDKMYWYQQDPGMELHLIHYSYGVNSTEKGDLSSESTVSRIRTEHFPLTLESARPSHTSQYLCASSAGIGPATNEKLFFGSGTQLSVL.

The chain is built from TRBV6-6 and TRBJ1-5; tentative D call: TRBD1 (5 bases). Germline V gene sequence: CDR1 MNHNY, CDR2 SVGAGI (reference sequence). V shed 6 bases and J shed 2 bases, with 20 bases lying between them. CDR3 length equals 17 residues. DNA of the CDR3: TGTGCCAGCAGCCGAGCCCAAGGGGAAGGGGGCAATCAGCCCCAGCATTTT. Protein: CASSRAQGEGGNQPQHF.

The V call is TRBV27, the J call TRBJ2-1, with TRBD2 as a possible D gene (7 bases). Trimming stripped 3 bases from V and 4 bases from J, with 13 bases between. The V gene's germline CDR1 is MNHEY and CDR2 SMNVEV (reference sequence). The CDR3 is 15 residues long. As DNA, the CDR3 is TGTGCCAGCAGTTTGGGGGGGGCAGAATACAATGAGCAGTTCTTC. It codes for CASSLGGAEYNEQFF.

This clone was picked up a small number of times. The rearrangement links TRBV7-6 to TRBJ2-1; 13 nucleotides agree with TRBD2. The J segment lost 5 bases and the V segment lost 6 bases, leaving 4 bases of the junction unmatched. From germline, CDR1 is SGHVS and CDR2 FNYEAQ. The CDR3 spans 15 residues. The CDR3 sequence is CASSLGLAGNNEQFF. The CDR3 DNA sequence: TGTGCCAGCAGTTTGGGACTAGCGGGGAACAATGAGCAGTTCTTC.

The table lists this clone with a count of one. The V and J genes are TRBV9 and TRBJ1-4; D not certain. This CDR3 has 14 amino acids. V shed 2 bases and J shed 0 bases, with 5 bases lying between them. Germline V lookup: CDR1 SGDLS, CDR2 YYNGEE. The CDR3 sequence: CASSVKTTNEKLFF. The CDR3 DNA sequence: TGTGCCAGCAGCGTCAAAACAACTAATGAAAAACTGTTTTTT.

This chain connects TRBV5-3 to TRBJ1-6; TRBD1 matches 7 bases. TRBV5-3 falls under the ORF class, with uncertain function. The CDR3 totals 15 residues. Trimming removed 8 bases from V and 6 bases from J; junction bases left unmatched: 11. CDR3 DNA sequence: TGTGCCAGGTCTCGCCGGGACAGCGTTAATTCACCCCTCCACTTT. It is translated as CARSRRDSVNSPLHF.

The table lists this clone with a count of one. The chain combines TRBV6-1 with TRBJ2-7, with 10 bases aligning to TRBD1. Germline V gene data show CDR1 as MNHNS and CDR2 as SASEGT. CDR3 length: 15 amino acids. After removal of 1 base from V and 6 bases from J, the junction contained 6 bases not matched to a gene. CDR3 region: CASSEGGGQGREQYF. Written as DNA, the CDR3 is TGTGCCAGCAGTGAAGGGGGGGGACAGGGGCGCGAGCAGTACTTC.

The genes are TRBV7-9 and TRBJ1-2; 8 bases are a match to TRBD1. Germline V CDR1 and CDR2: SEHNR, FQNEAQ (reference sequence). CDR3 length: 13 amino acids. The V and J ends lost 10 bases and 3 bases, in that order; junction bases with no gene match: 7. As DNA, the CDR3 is TGTGCCACCACCAAACAGGGGGACTATGGCTACACCTTC. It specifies CATTKQGDYGYTF.

The CDR3 is CASSLALELSTGELFF. The CDR3 DNA sequence: TGTGCCAGCAGCTTAGCGTTGGAGCTATCCACCGGGGAGCTGTTTTTT. The gene calls are TRBV7-8 and TRBJ2-2, with D unclear. V lost 0 bases and J 4 bases, leaving 12 bases between the germline ends. Germline CDR1 is SGHVS and CDR2 is FQNEAQ. The CDR3 is 16 residues long.

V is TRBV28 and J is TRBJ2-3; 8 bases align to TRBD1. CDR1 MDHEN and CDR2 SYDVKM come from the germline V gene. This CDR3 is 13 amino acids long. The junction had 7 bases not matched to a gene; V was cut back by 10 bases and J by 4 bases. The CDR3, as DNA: TGTGCCAACTCCCCAGGGGGCGCAGATACGCAGTATTTT. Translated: CANSPGGADTQYF.

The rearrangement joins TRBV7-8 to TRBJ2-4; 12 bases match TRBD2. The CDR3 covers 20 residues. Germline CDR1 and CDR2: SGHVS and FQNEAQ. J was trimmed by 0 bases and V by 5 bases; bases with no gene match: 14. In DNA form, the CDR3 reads TGTGCCAGCAGCCTCCATCCCGCGACTAGCGGGGGAGTAGCCAAAAACATTCAGTACTTC. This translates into CASSLHPATSGGVAKNIQYF.

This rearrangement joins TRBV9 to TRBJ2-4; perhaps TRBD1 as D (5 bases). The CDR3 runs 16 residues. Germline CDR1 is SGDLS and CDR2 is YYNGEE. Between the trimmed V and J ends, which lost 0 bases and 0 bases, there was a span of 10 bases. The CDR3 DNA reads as TGTGCCAGCAGCGTAGTAGGGGATTTAGCCAAAAACATTCAGTACTTC. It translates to CASSVVGDLAKNIQYF.

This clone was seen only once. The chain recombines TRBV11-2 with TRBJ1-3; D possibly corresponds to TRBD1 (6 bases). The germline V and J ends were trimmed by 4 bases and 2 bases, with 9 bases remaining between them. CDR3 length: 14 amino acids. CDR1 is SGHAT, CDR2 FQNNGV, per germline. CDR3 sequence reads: CASSSPGAGNTIYF. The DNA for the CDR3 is TGTGCCAGCAGCTCCCCAGGGGCTGGAAACACCATATATTTT.

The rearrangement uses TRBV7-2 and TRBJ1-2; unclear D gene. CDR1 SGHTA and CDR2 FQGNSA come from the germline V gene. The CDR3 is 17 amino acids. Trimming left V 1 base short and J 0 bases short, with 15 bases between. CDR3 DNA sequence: TGTGCCAGCAGCTTAGACGCGGGGAGAAGAGCTAACTATGGCTACACCTTC. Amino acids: CASSLDAGRRANYGYTF.

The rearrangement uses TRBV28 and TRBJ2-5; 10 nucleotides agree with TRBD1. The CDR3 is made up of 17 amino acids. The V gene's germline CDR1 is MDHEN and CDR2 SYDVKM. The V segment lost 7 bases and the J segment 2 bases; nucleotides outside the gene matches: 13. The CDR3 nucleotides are TGTGCCAGCACCTCGGTCATGGGGGGACAGGGGCAAGAGACCCAGTACTTC. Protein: CASTSVMGGQGQETQYF. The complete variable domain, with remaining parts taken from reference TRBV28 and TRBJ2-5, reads DVKVTQSSRYLVKRTGEKVFLECVQDMDHENMFWYRQDPGLGLRLIYFSYDVKMKEKGDIPEGYSVSREKKERFSLILESASTNQTSMYLCASTSVMGGQGQETQYFGPGTRLLVL.

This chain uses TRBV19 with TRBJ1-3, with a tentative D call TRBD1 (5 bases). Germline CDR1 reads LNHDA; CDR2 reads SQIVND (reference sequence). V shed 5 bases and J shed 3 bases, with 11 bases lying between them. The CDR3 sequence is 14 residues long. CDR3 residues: CASSHRDFGNTIYF. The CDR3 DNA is TGTGCCAGTAGTCACCGGGACTTTGGAAACACCATATATTTT.

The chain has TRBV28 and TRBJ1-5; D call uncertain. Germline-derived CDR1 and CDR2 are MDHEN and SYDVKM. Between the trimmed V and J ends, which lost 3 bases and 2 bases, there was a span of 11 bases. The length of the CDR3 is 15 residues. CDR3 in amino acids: CASSLADGGNQPQHF. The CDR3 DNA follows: TGTGCCAGCAGTTTGGCCGACGGGGGCAATCAGCCCCAGCATTTT.

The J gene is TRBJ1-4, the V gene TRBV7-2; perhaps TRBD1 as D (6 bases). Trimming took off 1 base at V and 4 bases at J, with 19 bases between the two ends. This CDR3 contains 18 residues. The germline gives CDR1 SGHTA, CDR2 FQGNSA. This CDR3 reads CASSLGSGPRGGNEKLFF. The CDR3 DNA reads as TGTGCCAGCAGCTTAGGATCTGGTCCCAGGGGCGGTAATGAAAAACTGTTTTTT. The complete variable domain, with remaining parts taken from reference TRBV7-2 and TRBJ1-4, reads GAGVSQSPSNKVTEKGKDVELRCDPISGHTALYWYRQSLGQGLEFLIYFQGNSAPDKSGLPSDRFSAERTGGSVSTLTIQRTQQEDSAVYLCASSLGSGPRGGNEKLFFGSGTQLSVL.

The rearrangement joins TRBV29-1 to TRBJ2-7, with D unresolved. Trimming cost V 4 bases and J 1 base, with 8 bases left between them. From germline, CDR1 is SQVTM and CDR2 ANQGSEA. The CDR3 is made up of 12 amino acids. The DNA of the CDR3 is TGCAGCGTTGTTATCTTGTCCTACGAGCAGTACTTC. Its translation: CSVVILSYEQYF.